The 15 T cell receptor beta chains presented below share a single source sample, sequenced in a study of cytomegalovirus exposure and HLA in healthy donors. Amplification used 60 Vbeta primers and 13 Jbeta primers. Here immunoSEQ multiplex PCR was the method, and the copy in TCRdb shows in-frame clones only, minus some. Of about 130,000 clones listed, roughly 76% are singletons. The material sequenced was PBMCs. Receptors were obtained from a woman in her fifties or sixties in good health and CMV-seropositive.

V gene TRBV5-1 combines with J gene TRBJ1-1; TRBD1 might be the D (5 bases). CDR3 length: 14 residues. Trimming took off 0 bases at V and 4 bases at J, with 10 bases between the two ends. The germline CDR1 and CDR2 sequences are SGHRS and YFSETQ. DNA for the CDR3: TGCGCCAGCAGCTTGGTTTCAGGGCCCACTGAAGCTTTCTTT. Translating it yields CASSLVSGPTEAFF.

The genes are TRBV28 and TRBJ2-1; D remains unclear. Germline-derived CDR1 and CDR2 are MDHEN and SYDVKM. The CDR3 sequence is 13 residues long. V shed 8 bases and J shed 8 bases, with 16 bases lying between them. In nucleotides, the CDR3 is TGTGCCAGCCAAACCACTACTATCCATGAGCAGTTCTTC. This encodes CASQTTTIHEQFF.

In DNA, the CDR3 is TGTGCCAGCAGTGAATCTAGCGGGAGTTGGTACGAGCAGTACTTC. This translates into CASSESSGSWYEQYF. This sequence joins TRBV6-1 and TRBJ2-7, with 10 bases fitting TRBD2. With 2 bases clipped from V and 4 bases from J, the junction kept 5 bases outside the gene matches. The CDR3 has 15 amino acids. Per the germline V gene, CDR1 is MNHNS and CDR2 is SASEGT.

This chain uses TRBV5-1 with TRBJ2-3; 11 nucleotides line up with TRBD2. The V gene end was trimmed by 3 bases and the J gene end by 5 bases; junction bases not matched to a gene: 11. CDR1 is SGHRS, CDR2 YFSETQ, per germline. This CDR3 has 17 amino acids. The chain's CDR3 is CASSSWFSGRAEDTQYF. The CDR3 bases are TGCGCCAGCAGCTCCTGGTTTAGCGGGAGGGCCGAAGATACGCAGTATTTT.

The rearrangement links TRBV6-5 to TRBJ2-7; 10 bases agree with TRBD1. This CDR3 contains 15 residues. Germline CDR1 MNHEY, CDR2 SVGAGI. The trim removed 2 bases at V and 2 bases at J, leaving 3 bases unmatched. CDR3 bases: TGTGCCAGCAGTTACGGGACAGGGGCGGCCTACGAGCAGTACTTC. Translation: CASSYGTGAAYEQYF.

The rearrangement links TRBV7-2 to TRBJ2-3, with 12 bases matching TRBD2. The trim removed 0 bases at V and 2 bases at J, leaving 9 bases unmatched. Germline V gene sequence: CDR1 SGHTA, CDR2 FQGNSA. This CDR3 spans 19 amino acids. CDR3 nucleotide sequence: TGTGCCAGCAGCTTAGCCAGCCCGCTAGCGGGGGGGACCACAGATACGCAGTATTTT. It is translated as CASSLASPLAGGTTDTQYF.

This clone has more than one count but fewer than ten. The rearrangement links TRBV7-8 to TRBJ2-5; 7 bases are shared with TRBD2. V lost 3 bases to trimming and J lost 5 bases; unmatched junction nucleotides: 0. Germline CDR1 is SGHVS and CDR2 is FQNEAQ. This CDR3 comprises 12 residues. CDR3 in amino acids: CASSFSGETQYF. In DNA form, the CDR3 reads TGTGCCAGCAGCTTTAGCGGGGAGACCCAGTACTTC.

The chain is built from TRBV4-2 and TRBJ1-5; no definite D call. Trimming removed 0 bases at V and 2 bases at J, with 17 bases between. CDR1 LGHNA and CDR2 YNFKEQ come from the germline V gene. CDR3 length: 18 amino acids. Here the CDR3 DNA reads TGTGCCAGCAGCCAAGATGGTCGCCAGTCTTCTGGCAATCAGCCCCAGCATTTT. This encodes CASSQDGRQSSGNQPQHF.

The chain couples TRBV4-3 to TRBJ2-1; perhaps TRBD2 as D (7 bases). Germline V gives CDR1 LGHNA, CDR2 YSLEER. Trimming took off 0 bases at V and 7 bases at J, with 16 bases between the two ends. The CDR3 runs 16 residues. Here the CDR3 DNA reads TGCGCCAGCAGCCAAGATGGGCGGGGGCTTGGGAATGAGCAGTTCTTC. Amino acids: CASSQDGRGLGNEQFF.

The chain links TRBV15 to TRBJ1-3; TRBD1 is a possible D gene (6 bases). Trimming removed 3 bases at V and 2 bases at J, with 20 bases between. This CDR3 has 18 residues. Germline-derived CDR1 and CDR2 are LNHNV and YYDKDF (reference sequence). This CDR3 reads CATSRPARGLEAGNTIYF. The CDR3 region has the DNA TGTGCCACCAGCAGGCCCGCCAGGGGCCTGGAGGCTGGAAACACCATATATTTT.

The chain recombines TRBV14 with TRBJ2-7; possibly TRBD1 for D (6 bases). This CDR3 comprises 17 residues. In germline, CDR1 is SGHDN, CDR2 FVKESK. With 0 bases removed from V and 2 bases from J, the gap between germline ends came to 17 bases. The CDR3 DNA reads as TGTGCCAGCAGCCAAGAAGAACAGGGACACCCTACCTACGAGCAGTACTTC. It codes for CASSQEEQGHPTYEQYF.

The chain carries TRBV10-3 and TRBJ1-2; D may be TRBD1 (6 bases). The CDR3 has 17 amino acids. V was pared by 1 base and J by 8 bases, with 23 bases between. Germline V gene data show CDR1 as ENHRY and CDR2 as SYGVKD. DNA for the CDR3: TGTGCCATCAGTGAGTTCGCACAGGGTTCCGGCTATGAAGGCTACACCTTC. This gives the protein CAISEFAQGSGYEGYTF.

The CDR3 sequence is CASSLASTAYEQYF. CDR3 DNA: TGTGCCAGCAGCTTAGCCTCCACAGCCTACGAGCAGTACTTC. The chain employs TRBV7-9 and TRBJ2-7; D ambiguous. Trimming stripped 0 bases from V and 2 bases from J, with 8 bases between. This CDR3 has 14 amino acids. CDR1 and CDR2 from the germline V gene are SEHNR and FQNEAQ (reference sequence).

CDR3: CASSISIIAGLQETQYF. The CDR3 nucleotides are TGCGCCAGCAGCATCTCGATTATAGCGGGCCTCCAAGAGACCCAGTACTTC. This rearrangement joins TRBV5-1 to TRBJ2-5, with 7 nucleotides matching TRBD2. CDR1 SGHRS and CDR2 YFSETQ come from the germline V gene. Trimming took 4 bases from V and 1 from J; bases not matched to a gene: 13. The CDR3 has 17 residues.

The rearrangement links TRBV18 to TRBJ2-7; 7 positions match TRBD1. The CDR3 spans 15 residues. CDR1 and CDR2 from the germline V gene are KGHSH and LQKENI. V gave up 1 base and J gave up 3 bases; unmatched junction bases: 6. CDR3 sequence reads: CASSPLSQGDYEQYF. The CDR3 DNA reads as TGTGCCAGCTCACCACTCAGTCAGGGGGACTACGAGCAGTACTTC.